This TCR beta chain was identified during a study of chemoradiotherapy in HPV16-positive cancers. Findings of the study overall: During treatment, candidate HPV-specific clones and E7-related motifs expanded in tumor.

V shed 2 bases and J 8 bases; nucleotides not matched to a gene: 8. Germline V gene data show CDR1 as SGHNT and CDR2 as YENEEA. The CDR3 length is 14 residues. Assay used: immunoSEQ multiplex PCR; TCRdb lists only in-frame clones, some missing. The table shows under 6,000 clones, with around four fifths occurring only once. As concerns this clone: The antigen remains unidentified.

This chain links TRBV11-3 with TRBJ1-2; 7 bases are a match to TRBD1. The biological material was taken from a patient who underwent chemoradiotherapy. This clonotype was obtained from a human donor with HPV-associated anogenital cancer. In nucleotides, the CDR3 is TGTGCCAGCAGCTTACGCAGACAGGGAGGCGGCTACACCTTC. As protein: CASSLRRQGGGYTF.